Shown below are 14 T cell receptor beta chains from a single sample sequenced in a study of tissue T cells after allogeneic stem cell transplantation. Some clones are missing from TCRdb's copy, which holds only in-frame ones; the method was immunoSEQ multiplex PCR. The data contain 1,100 or so clones, approximately 60% of them singletons. The sequenced sample was skin. All receptors derive from a female BALB/c mouse in good health. The mouse line has the MHC haplotype H2-d.

This clone was picked up a small number of times. Gene names and germline match the mouse. The observed sequence ends 1 residue before the CDR3 terminus, with the missing tail filled in from the germline J gene. This chain uses TRBV4 with TRBJ1-5, with 11 bases fitting TRBD1. The CDR3 has 13 residues. Germline lookup yields CDR1 LGHDT and CDR2 YNNKQL (reference sequence). The J segment lost 8 bases and the V segment lost 9 bases, leaving 7 bases of the junction unmatched. CDR3 residues: CASPGTGGKAPLF. The part of the CDR3 DNA that was read is TGTGCCAGTCCCGGGACAGGGGGAAAAGCTCCGCTT.

Concerning this clone: The gene names here belong to mouse. The read ends 1 residue shy of where the CDR3 ends; the end is completed using the germline J gene. This rearrangement joins TRBV19 to TRBJ1-1; TRBD1 matches at 7 bases. The V segment lost 5 bases and the J segment 10 bases; nucleotides outside the gene matches: 5. Germline values: CDR1 FNHDT, CDR2 SITEND (reference sequence). CDR3 length: 11 amino acids. CDR3 bases read: TGTGCCAGCAGGACACAGGGGAGAGTCTTC. This codes for CASRTQGRVF. The whole CDR3 protein is CASRTQGRVFF.

Details on this clone: The listed genes are named as in mouse. The CDR3 goes on 1 residue after the read ends, and that part is filled in from the germline J gene. The V and J genes are TRBV13-1 and TRBJ2-7; 9 bases agree with TRBD1. With 2 bases clipped from V and 3 bases from J, the junction kept 3 bases outside the gene matches. The CDR3 extends over 14 amino acids. The germline CDR1 and CDR2 sequences are NSHNY and SYGAGN. CDR3 in amino acids: CASSERDRDYEQYF. The covered CDR3 bases are TGTGCCAGCAGTGAACGGGACAGGGACTATGAACAGTAC.

About this clone itself: All gene names here are mouse names. The CDR3 end lies 1 residue beyond the end of the read and is filled in from the germline J gene. The V call is TRBV20, the J call TRBJ1-2; 7 bases line up with TRBD1. Germline CDR1 GFQATS, CDR2 STVNSAI. J lost 0 bases, V lost 3 bases, and 1 base had no gene match. The CDR3 totals 13 residues. CDR3 DNA (partial): TGTGGTGCTAGCAGGGGGGCAAACTCCGACTACACC. Translated, it gives CGASRGANSDYT. The full CDR3 reads CGASRGANSDYTF. Full variable domain (rest looked up from reference TRBV20 and TRBJ1-2): GALVYQYPRRTICKSGTSMRMECQAVGFQATSVAWYRQSPQKTFELIALSTVNSAIKYEQNFTQEKFPISHPNLSFSSMTVLNAYLEDRGLYLCGASRGANSDYTFGSGTRLLVI.

A remark on this clone: Germline and genes: mouse. The read finishes 1 residue shy of the CDR3 end, and the germline J gene is used to complete it. V gene TRBV19 combines with J gene TRBJ1-2; possibly TRBD1 for D (6 bases). The CDR3 is 13 amino acids. Deletions cut 0 bases from V and 4 bases from J, with 7 bases between. Germline loops: CDR1 FNHDT, CDR2 SITEND (reference sequence). CDR3 DNA, as far as it was read: TGTGCCAGCAGTATAGAGGGGGGCTCCGACTACACC. Amino acids: CASSIEGGSDYT. In full, the CDR3 is CASSIEGGSDYTF. Filled out from reference TRBV19 and TRBJ1-2, the complete variable domain reads GGIITQTPKFLIGQEGQKLTLKCQQNFNHDTMYWYRQDSGKGLRLIYYSITENDLQKGDLSEGYDASREKKSSFSLTVTSAQKNEMAVFLCASSIEGGSDYTFGSGTRLLVI.

This clone was counted only a few times. Germline and genes here are mouse. The read finishes 1 residue shy of the CDR3 end, and the germline J gene is used to complete it. The J gene is TRBJ2-5, the V gene TRBV13-2; D perhaps matches TRBD2 (6 bases). V was cut by 0 bases and J by 6 bases, with 11 bases left in between. Germline V lookup: CDR1 NNHNN, CDR2 SYGAGS (reference sequence). The CDR3 totals 14 residues. Partial CDR3 DNA: TGTGCCAGCGGTGATGCTGGGGATTGGGACACCCAGTAC. This encodes CASGDAGDWDTQY. The whole CDR3 sequence is CASGDAGDWDTQYF.

This clone was counted a few times. Each gene name is a mouse one. Read data end 1 residue before the CDR3 end; the end is taken from the germline J gene. This chain links TRBV16 with TRBJ1-5, with 7 bases fitting TRBD1. The CDR3 contains 16 residues. CDR1 is SGHSA, CDR2 FRNQAP, per germline. The V gene end was trimmed by 0 bases and the J gene end by 2 bases; junction bases not matched to a gene: 4. This chain's CDR3 is CASSLDPGTDNQAPLF. The DNA read from the CDR3 is TGTGCAAGCAGCTTAGATCCCGGGACAGACAACCAGGCTCCGCTT.

About this clone itself: Each gene name is a mouse one. Sequencing ends 1 residue short of the CDR3 end; the germline J gene provides the rest. The chain links TRBV20 to TRBJ1-1, with D hard to call. The CDR3 spans 15 residues. Germline V gene sequence: CDR1 GFQATS, CDR2 STVNSAI. V shed 0 bases and J shed 3 bases, with 14 bases lying between them. CDR3 in amino acids: CGARDQPGKDTEVFF. The sequenced part of the CDR3 DNA is TGTGGTGCTAGGGATCAACCGGGGAAGGACACAGAAGTCTTC.

Details on this clone: The genes and germline here are from mouse. The CDR3 end lies 1 residue beyond the end of the read and is filled in from the germline J gene. J is TRBJ2-4 and V is TRBV13-2, with D perhaps matching TRBD2 (5 bases). Trimming took off 4 bases at V and 0 bases at J, with 9 bases between the two ends. The CDR3 length is 14 residues. Germline values: CDR1 NNHNN, CDR2 SYGAGS (reference sequence). The part of the CDR3 DNA that was read is TGTGCCAGCGGTCGGACTCTTAGTCAAAACACCTTGTAC. Encoded protein: CASGRTLSQNTLY. The CDR3, in full, reads CASGRTLSQNTLYF.

As regards this clone: Gene names are the mouse ones. The CDR3 goes on 1 residue after the read ends, and that part is filled in from the germline J gene. The V call is TRBV5, the J call TRBJ1-6; 8 positions match TRBD1. TRBJ1-6 is assigned to the ORF class and has an uncertain function. CDR1 LGHNA and CDR2 YNLKQL come from the germline V gene (reference sequence). The J segment lost 6 bases and the V segment lost 3 bases, leaving 1 base of the junction unmatched. The CDR3 spans 14 residues. The part of the CDR3 DNA that was read is TGTGCCAGCAGCCAGGGACAGGTTAATTCGCCCCTCTAC. It yields the protein CASSQGQVNSPLY. The whole CDR3 protein is CASSQGQVNSPLYF.

This clone was counted once. The gene symbols are mouse symbols. The CDR3 here is CGARDRGREQYF. The CDR3 DNA, read in part, is TGTGGTGCTAGGGACAGGGGGCGCGAACAGTAC. This chain connects TRBV20 to TRBJ2-7; 8 nucleotides line up with TRBD1. Read data end 1 residue before the CDR3 end; the end is taken from the germline J gene. Germline CDR1 is GFQATS and CDR2 is STVNSAI. The CDR3 totals 12 residues. The trim removed 0 bases at V and 7 bases at J, leaving 2 bases unmatched.

A few counts support this clone. Gene names denote mouse genes. The CDR3 end falls 1 residue outside the read, so it is completed with the germline J gene. The V call is TRBV5, the J call TRBJ2-4; the D gene is possibly TRBD2 (6 bases). The CDR3 loop spans 15 amino acids. V was clipped by 4 bases and J by 0 bases, with 11 bases between them. Germline CDR1 reads LGHNA; CDR2 reads YNLKQL (reference sequence). CDR3 region: CASSPHWDSQNTLYF. The covered CDR3 bases are TGTGCCAGCAGCCCCCACTGGGATAGTCAAAACACCTTGTAC.

Regarding this clone: Gene names follow the mouse nomenclature. Partial CDR3 DNA: TGTGCCAGCAGCCAAGATTGGCAAAACACAGAAGTCTTC. Its translation is CASSQDWQNTEVF. The whole CDR3 sequence reads CASSQDWQNTEVFF. J is TRBJ1-1 and V is TRBV2; D is ambiguous. The CDR3 goes on 1 residue after the read ends, and that part is filled in from the germline J gene. CDR1 is LGHNA and CDR2 is YSYQKL in the germline V gene. The length of the CDR3 is 14 residues. The V gene lost 0 bases and the J gene lost 1 base, with 6 bases spanning the gap.

On this clone itself: These gene names are mouse names. The CDR3 end falls 1 residue outside the read, so it is completed with the germline J gene. This chain links TRBV14 with TRBJ2-4, with 8 nucleotides matching TRBD2. This CDR3 region has 14 residues. Germline CDR1 is SGHDT and CDR2 is FRDEAV. With 2 bases clipped from V and 3 bases from J, the junction kept 2 bases outside the gene matches. The CDR3 sequence: CASSLGGRQNTLYF. The covered CDR3 bases are TGTGCCAGCAGTTTGGGGGGGCGCCAAAACACCTTGTAC. The full variable domain, in which reference TRBV14 and TRBJ2-4 provide the parts outside the CDR3, is EAGVTQSPRYAVLQEGQAVSFWCDPISGHDTLYWYQQPRDQGPQLLVYFRDEAVIDNSQLPSDRFSAVRPKGTNSTLKIQSAKQGDTATYLCASSLGGRQNTLYFGAGTRLSVL.